A single sample gave rise to the 4 T cell receptor beta chains below, sequenced in a study of cytomegalovirus exposure and HLA in healthy donors. Amplification used 60 Vbeta primers and 13 Jbeta primers. Data came from immunoSEQ multiplex PCR; TCRdb stores just in-frame clones and leaves some out. The sample carries about 160,000 clones, roughly 82% recorded once. Material for sequencing was PBMCs. The receptors originated from a man aged 50 to 59 in good health and CMV-seropositive.

The V call is TRBV15, the J call TRBJ2-7; the match to TRBD1 covers 11 bases. V trimming: 5 bases; J trimming: 3 bases; junction bases outside the gene matches: 9. Germline CDR1 LNHNV, CDR2 YYDKDF (reference sequence). The CDR3 has 16 residues. As DNA, the CDR3 is TGTGCCACCAGCGGCGGTGCGGACAGGGGGCTCTACGAGCAGTACTTC. Translation gives CATSGGADRGLYEQYF.

This chain connects TRBV11-2 to TRBJ2-5; 10 nucleotides agree with TRBD2. The CDR3 contains 15 residues. Germline V gene sequence: CDR1 SGHAT, CDR2 FQNNGV. Losses at the gene ends were 3 bases for V and 5 bases for J; bases not matched to a gene: 6. The CDR3 here is CASSLASGSAETQYF. The CDR3 nucleotides are TGTGCCAGCAGCTTGGCTAGCGGGAGCGCGGAGACCCAGTACTTC.

The chain employs TRBV28 and TRBJ1-5; D remains unclear. The CDR3 runs to 14 residues. CDR1 and CDR2 (germline): MDHEN, SYDVKM. Trimming left V 4 bases short and J 0 bases short, with 7 bases between. The CDR3: CASSYGVSNQPQHF. CDR3 sequence (DNA): TGTGCCAGCAGTTACGGGGTTAGCAATCAGCCCCAGCATTTT.

The chain joins TRBV10-3 to TRBJ1-4; TRBD1 matches at 8 bases. J was trimmed by 8 bases and V by 4 bases; bases with no gene match: 6. From germline, CDR1 is ENHRY and CDR2 SYGVKD. This CDR3 has 14 residues. CDR3 DNA sequence: TGTGCCATCAGTGGGTCAGGGGGCGGCGAAAAACTGTTTTTT. Its protein product is CAISGSGGGEKLFF.